These T cell receptor beta chains were read from a single sample in a study of T cell repertoires in cytomegalovirus infection. The antigens of these receptors remain unknown. TCRdb reanalysed the reads using MiXCR and keeps one entry per CDR3 protein. The table lists fewer than 200,000 distinct CDR3 sequences, roughly 21% of them singletons, with 25% in the top ten. The sample in question was CD8+ T cells from cultured PBMCs, obtained from culture after CMV antigen stimulation. The receptors were sampled from a human donor in good health (CMV status not recorded). Some clones in this sample may be carry-over from other donors' samples. Both conserved end residues are part of each CDR3. D genes are given only for firm matches. A clone size is listed for some rows: how often the clone was seen (once, few, many), or a class if it is expanded.

>TRBD2|TRBV7-9|-|TRBJ2-7
CASSPSTSAYEQYF
TGTGCCAGCAGCCCTTCGACTAGCGCCTACGAGCAGTACTTC
>TRBD1|TRBV7-9|many|TRBJ2-3
CASSPTGNTDTQYF
TGTGCCAGCAGCCCGACAGGGAACACAGATACGCAGTATTTT
>-|TRBV7-6|once|TRBJ2-2
CASSFGQSHLRPPLTPDDTGELFF
TGTGCCAGCAGCTTCGGACAGTCCCATCTACGCCCCCCTCTGACCCCAGACGACACCGGGGAGCTGTTTTTT
>-|TRBV7-6|-|TRBJ1-1
CASSTGGRGETEAFF
TGTGCCAGCAGCACCGGGGGCAGGGGTGAGACTGAAGCTTTCTTT
>-|TRBV2|few|TRBJ1-5
CASSEAIYSNQPQHF
TGTGCCAGCTCGGAGGCGATTTATAGCAATCAGCCCCAGCATTTT
>-|TRBV6-2/TRBV6-3|few|TRBJ1-1
CASSPHRTEAFF
TGTGCCAGCAGTCCACATAGGACTGAAGCTTTCTTT
>-|TRBV7-9|few|TRBJ1-1
CASSLGPLWVTEAFF
TGTGCCAGCAGCTTAGGACCCCTCTGGGTTACTGAAGCTTTCTTT
>-|TRBV14|few|TRBJ1-2
CASSQDNQGNYGYTF
TGTGCCAGCAGCCAAGATAATCAGGGGAACTATGGCTACACCTTC
>-|TRBV7-9|few|TRBJ1-1
CASSKGNLEAFF
TGTGCCAGCAGCAAAGGTAACCTTGAAGCTTTCTTT
>-|TRBV6-6|few|TRBJ2-1
CASSYSGPRAFF
TGTGCCAGCAGTTACTCGGGACCAAGGGCGTTCTTC
>-|TRBV7-2|few|TRBJ2-3
CASSFEGLGTDTQYF
TGTGCCAGCAGCTTCGAGGGGCTCGGCACAGATACGCAGTATTTT
>-|TRBV11-2|few|TRBJ1-1
CASSLTTANTEAFF
TGTGCCAGCAGCTTAACGACAGCGAACACTGAAGCTTTCTTT
>-|TRBV12-3/TRBV12-4|-|TRBJ1-2
CASSLYPWTVGGGYTF
TGTGCCAGCAGTTTATACCCGTGGACCGTAGGAGGTGGCTACACCTTC
>TRBD1|TRBV7-2|-|TRBJ1-5
CASSLRQGAYQPQHF
TGTGCCAGCAGCTTACGACAGGGGGCCTATCAGCCCCAGCATTTT
>-|TRBV6-2/TRBV6-3|few|TRBJ1-1
CASSQHGTRAEAFF
TGTGCCAGCAGTCAGCACGGGACTCGCGCTGAAGCTTTCTTT
>-|TRBV12-3/TRBV12-4|few|TRBJ2-1
CASRGLHNEQFF
TGTGCCAGCAGGGGACTCCACAATGAGCAGTTCTTC
>-|TRBV12-5|-|TRBJ2-5
CASGRDRFEETQYF
TGTGCTAGTGGTCGTGACAGATTCGAAGAGACCCAGTACTTC
>TRBD1|TRBV19|-|TRBJ2-7
CASSMTGGYEQYF
TGTGCCAGTAGTATGACAGGGGGCTACGAGCAGTACTTC
>TRBD2|TRBV28|-|TRBJ2-3
CASSPPPWAAGPSTDTQYF
TGTGCCAGCAGTCCACCTCCCTGGGCAGCGGGACCTAGCACAGATACGCAGTATTTT
>TRBD2|TRBV11-2|-|TRBJ2-1
CASSPKLAGVYNEQFF
TGTGCCAGCAGCCCCAAACTAGCGGGGGTATACAATGAGCAGTTCTTC
>-|TRBV6-5|once|TRBJ2-7
CASSMNAYEQYF
TGTGCCAGCAGTATGAATGCCTACGAGCAGTACTTC
>-|TRBV27|-|TRBJ2-3
CASSLKGRRTDTQYF
TGTGCCAGCAGTTTAAAAGGCAGGCGCACAGATACGCAGTATTTT
>TRBD1|TRBV7-9|-|TRBJ2-7
CASRLGQGAGEQYF
TGTGCCAGCAGGTTGGGACAGGGGGCGGGAGAGCAGTACTTC
>TRBD1|TRBV19|-|TRBJ2-5
CASSMWWAGGLQETQYF
TGTGCCAGTAGTATGTGGTGGGCAGGGGGCTTGCAGGAGACCCAGTACTTC
>TRBD2|TRBV6-2/TRBV6-3|once|TRBJ2-1
CASSYLGLAGDWEQFF
TGTGCCAGCAGTTACCTCGGACTAGCGGGGGATTGGGAGCAGTTCTTC
>TRBD2|TRBV7-9|few|TRBJ2-5
CASSLGGGALQETQYF
TGTGCCAGCAGCTTAGGCGGGGGGGCGTTACAAGAGACCCAGTACTTC
>-|TRBV13|-|TRBJ2-7
CASSLGSGRQAIYEQYF
TGTGCCAGCAGCTTAGGCAGTGGTAGGCAGGCTATCTACGAGCAGTACTTC
>TRBD1|TRBV5-6|few|TRBJ1-4
CASGNRGREEKLFF
TGTGCCAGCGGGAACAGGGGGCGCGAAGAAAAACTGTTTTTT
>-|TRBV7-9|-|TRBJ1-2
CASSLAGNGYTF
TGTGCCAGCAGCTTAGCTGGCAATGGCTACACCTTC
>TRBD1|TRBV27|few|TRBJ2-1
CASSPRTGANEQFF
TGTGCCAGCAGTCCCCGGACAGGGGCCAATGAGCAGTTCTTC
>TRBD1|TRBV6-2/TRBV6-3|-|TRBJ1-2
CASSSTGTGTHGYTF
TGTGCCAGCAGTTCTACCGGGACAGGGACCCACGGCTACACCTTC
>TRBD1|TRBV6-2/TRBV6-3|few|TRBJ2-3
CASSYDRDSDTDTQYF
TGTGCCAGCAGTTACGACCGGGACAGCGATACAGATACGCAGTATTTT
>TRBD1|TRBV7-8|few|TRBJ2-7
CASRGRTGGVEQYF
TGTGCCAGCAGGGGACGGACAGGGGGGGTCGAGCAGTACTTC
>-|TRBV7-9|-|TRBJ1-5
CASSLAVGGQPQHF
TGTGCCAGCAGCTTAGCGGTAGGTGGCCAGCCCCAGCATTTT
>-|TRBV7-9|-|TRBJ2-7
CASSPGGLYEQYF
TGTGCCAGCAGCCCCGGGGGACTCTACGAGCAGTACTTC
>-|TRBV4-1|-|TRBJ1-1
CASSPEEGLKMNTEAFF
TGTGCCAGCAGCCCTGAGGAAGGGCTGAAGATGAACACTGAAGCTTTCTTT
>-|TRBV7-8|few|TRBJ2-7
CASSFLMGDPYEQYF
TGTGCCAGCAGCTTCCTGATGGGGGATCCCTACGAGCAGTACTTC
>TRBD2|TRBV6-1|-|TRBJ2-1
CASSQTSGVLQEQFF
TGTGCCAGCAGTCAAACTAGCGGGGTTCTCCAGGAGCAGTTCTTC
>TRBD1|TRBV6-6|few|TRBJ1-5
CASSGRDRGSGQPQHF
TGTGCCAGCAGTGGCCGGGACAGGGGATCGGGTCAGCCCCAGCATTTT
>-|TRBV7-3|-|TRBJ2-1
CASRGLRRTSSYNEQFF
TGTGCCAGCAGAGGGTTAAGGCGGACCAGCTCCTACAATGAGCAGTTCTTC
>-|TRBV3-1|few|TRBJ1-1
CASSQEIWGNTEAFF
TGTGCCAGCAGCCAAGAAATCTGGGGGAACACTGAAGCTTTCTTT
>-|TRBV15|-|TRBJ2-2
CATSEGRTSNTGELFF
TGTGCCACCAGCGAAGGCCGAACTTCGAACACCGGGGAGCTGTTTTTT
>-|TRBV7-6|-|TRBJ1-6
CASSLALRDRVYNSPLHF
TGTGCCAGCAGCTTAGCGCTGAGGGATAGGGTCTATAATTCACCCCTCCACTTT
>TRBD1|TRBV29-1|-|TRBJ2-7
CSVEEGDRAYEQYF
TGCAGCGTTGAAGAAGGGGACAGGGCCTACGAGCAGTACTTC
>-|TRBV2|few|TRBJ2-7
CASRTGPYEQYF
TGTGCCAGCAGGACCGGGCCCTACGAGCAGTACTTC
>-|TRBV6-5|-|TRBJ1-1
CASLSTGSWEAFF
TGTGCCAGCCTTTCTACCGGGTCCTGGGAAGCTTTCTTT
>-|TRBV7-9|-|TRBJ1-2
CASSLAGSSDYGYTF
TGTGCCAGCAGCTTAGCAGGCAGCTCCGACTATGGCTACACCTTC
>TRBD2|TRBV6-5|-|TRBJ2-5
CASSYSTGGEETQYF
TGTGCCAGCAGTTACTCGACGGGGGGAGAGGAGACCCAGTACTTC
>-|TRBV7-2|many|TRBJ1-5
CASSLGVTHSNQPQHF
TGTGCCAGCAGCTTAGGGGTGACCCATAGCAATCAGCCCCAGCATTTT
>-|TRBV19|-|TRBJ1-2
CASSRTEDGYTF
TGTGCCAGTAGTCGGACAGAGGATGGCTACACCTTC
>-|TRBV7-9|-|TRBJ1-1
CASSAGRPNTEAFF
TGTGCCAGCAGCGCCGGACGACCGAACACTGAAGCTTTCTTT
>-|TRBV7-2|-|TRBJ2-5
CASSLVPRQGRFGETQYF
TGTGCCAGCAGCTTAGTTCCTAGGCAGGGGAGGTTCGGGGAGACCCAGTACTTC
>-|TRBV12-3/TRBV12-4|-|TRBJ2-7
CASTPASSYEQYF
TGTGCCAGCACCCCCGCAAGCTCCTACGAGCAGTACTTC
>-|TRBV19|-|TRBJ1-5
CASSIVGRVDNQPQHF
TGTGCCAGTAGTATAGTAGGCAGGGTCGACAATCAGCCCCAGCATTTT